The next 22 T cell receptor beta chains were all read from a single sample in a study of T cells after yellow fever vaccination. MiXCR was run by TCRdb on the 5' RACE reads, yielding one entry per CDR3 protein. The table includes 500,000 to 650,000 distinct CDR3 sequences, less than 15% detected once. The source was PBMCs, collected on the day of the yellow fever booster vaccination. The receptor source for this set is a man aged 25-40 years who received the YFV17D yellow fever vaccine.

This sequence joins TRBV7-2 and TRBJ1-2; maybe TRBD1 (6 bases). V lost 5 bases and J lost 7, with 20 bases in between. The CDR3 has 15 residues. In germline, CDR1 is SGHTA, CDR2 FQGNSA. CDR3 residues: CASSPWLTRGFGYTF. As DNA, the CDR3 is TGTGCCAGCAGCCCCTGGCTGACAAGGGGGTTTGGCTACACCTTC.

The chain couples TRBV28 to TRBJ2-7, with 7 nucleotides matching TRBD2. J was trimmed by 7 bases and V by 5 bases; bases with no gene match: 14. This CDR3 is 15 amino acids long. Germline CDR1 MDHEN, CDR2 SYDVKM. CDR3 nucleotide sequence: TGTGCCAGCAGTCCCCTCCCGACTAGCCAAGGGGAGCAGTACTTC. Amino acids: CASSPLPTSQGEQYF.

V and J are TRBV15 and TRBJ2-5, with D perhaps matching TRBD1 or TRBD2 (6 bases each). Trimming took 1 base from V and 4 from J, leaving 16 bases between them. CDR3 length equals 16 residues. Germline CDR1 is LNHNV and CDR2 is YYDKDF (reference sequence). CDR3 DNA sequence: TGTGCCACCAGCAGAGCCCCACTCAAGGGGGGAGAGACCCAGTACTTC. Amino acid sequence: CATSRAPLKGGETQYF. The full variable domain, rest sourced from reference TRBV15 and TRBJ2-5, is DAMVIQNPRYQVTQFGKPVTLSCSQTLNHNVMYWYQQKSSQAPKLLFHYYDKDFNNEADTPDNFQSRRPNTSFCFLDIRSPGLGDTAMYLCATSRAPLKGGETQYFGPGTRLLVL.

This clonotype was counted between two and nine times. The CDR3 reads CASNLRDSFSGANVLTF. The DNA of the CDR3 is TGTGCCAGCAACCTTCGGGACAGTTTCTCTGGGGCCAACGTCCTGACTTTC. This chain connects TRBV12-3 or TRBV12-4 to TRBJ2-6; 7 nucleotides match TRBD1. V lost 7 bases and J lost 0; bases outside the gene matches: 9. CDR3 size: 17 residues.

The chain is built from TRBV27 and TRBJ2-5; 8 positions agree with TRBD2. The CDR3 sequence is 12 residues long. From germline, CDR1 is MNHEY and CDR2 SMNVEV (reference sequence). As DNA, the CDR3 is TGTGCAGCGGGGGCGACCCCAGAGACCCAGTACTTC. Translation gives CAAGATPETQYF.

The chain joins TRBV3-1 to TRBJ2-3, with D unclear. The CDR3 loop spans 12 amino acids. V shed 6 bases and J shed 10 bases, with 14 bases lying between them. Germline lookup yields CDR1 LGHDT and CDR2 YNNKEL (reference sequence). The CDR3 DNA follows: TGTGCCAGCAGGTCCTATACGGATGCGCAGTATTTT. Translated, it gives CASRSYTDAQYF.

This clonotype turned up a few times. The chain couples TRBV29-1 to TRBJ1-4, with D perhaps TRBD1 (5 bases). Trimming took off 7 bases at V and 7 bases at J, with 13 bases between the two ends. The germline V gene has CDR1 SQVTM and CDR2 ANQGSEA. The CDR3 consists of 12 residues. The CDR3 nucleotides are TGCAGCGCTTCCGGGGGTGGTGAAAAACTGTTTTTT. Amino acid sequence: CSASGGGEKLFF. Full variable domain (rest looked up from reference TRBV29-1 and TRBJ1-4): SAVISQKPSRDICQRGTSLTIQCQVDSQVTMMFWYRQQPGQSLTLIATANQGSEATYESGFVIDKFPISRPNLTFSTLTVSNMSPEDSSIYLCSASGGGEKLFFGSGTQLSVL.

This clonotype appeared a few times. The chain employs TRBV27 and TRBJ2-6; TRBD2 matches 7 bases. This CDR3 has 17 residues. Germline CDR1 is MNHEY and CDR2 is SMNVEV (reference sequence). V was clipped by 3 bases and J by 4 bases; unmatched bases: 9. CDR3 DNA sequence: TGTGCCAGCAGTTTTTGGCTAGCGGATCGAGGGGCCAACGTCCTGACTTTC. This gives the protein CASSFWLADRGANVLTF.

This chain joins TRBV28 and TRBJ2-1, with a tentative D call TRBD2 (6 bases). Trimming shortened V by 6 bases and J by 4 bases, and 19 bases separated the two germline ends. CDR3 size: 16 residues. CDR1 MDHEN and CDR2 SYDVKM come from the germline V gene. CDR3 amino acids: CASSPITSQRYNEQFF. In nucleotides, the CDR3 is TGTGCCAGCAGCCCGATAACTAGCCAGCGGTACAATGAGCAGTTCTTC.

Details on this clonotype: Sequence at one end of the junction differs from germline and may be a read error. CDR3 DNA: TGTGCCAGCAGCCAAGGGACAGCTTGTCACTTC. It codes for CASSQGTACHF. The chain is built from TRBV3-1 and TRBJ2-7, with D tentatively TRBD1 (6 bases). The CDR3 extends over 11 amino acids. Per germline, CDR1 LGHDT and CDR2 YNNKEL (reference sequence).

This clonotype appeared a few times. CDR3 DNA sequence: TGCGCCAGCAGCTTGTCGGGAAACGAGCAGTACTTC. Encoded protein: CASSLSGNEQYF. The chain employs TRBV5-1 and TRBJ2-7; the D gene is possibly TRBD2 (5 bases). The germline V gene encodes CDR1 SGHRS and CDR2 YFSETQ. V was shortened by 1 base and J by 5 bases, with 7 bases between the two germline ends. CDR3 length: 12 residues.

The V gene is TRBV4-3, the J gene TRBJ2-5; D possibly corresponds to TRBD1 (5 bases). V gave up 1 base and J gave up 8 bases, with 17 bases separating them. This CDR3 is built from 15 residues. The V gene's germline CDR1 is LGHNA and CDR2 YSLEER. This CDR3 reads CASSQVSDTGSTQYF. The CDR3 DNA reads TGCGCCAGCAGCCAAGTCTCCGACACAGGATCCACCCAGTACTTC.

The V call is TRBV20-1, the J call TRBJ2-7; possible D gene TRBD1, 5 bases. The germline V and J ends were trimmed by 3 bases and 1 base, with 10 bases remaining between them. Germline CDR1 and CDR2: DFQATT and SNEGSKA (reference sequence). This CDR3 is built from 13 residues. In DNA form, the CDR3 reads TGCAGTGCTAGCTATTCAGGGTCCTACGAGCAGTACTTC. Translation gives CSASYSGSYEQYF.

This clonotype was observed a handful of times. V and J are TRBV14 and TRBJ1-6; perhaps TRBD1 as D (5 bases). Looked up from germline, CDR1 is SGHDN and CDR2 is FVKESK. V was clipped by 1 base and J by 9 bases, with 10 bases between them. The CDR3 is made up of 14 amino acids. CDR3 protein: CASSQVAGPSPLHF. CDR3 nucleotide sequence: TGTGCCAGCAGCCAAGTAGCGGGACCTTCACCCCTCCACTTT.

This clonotype was observed a handful of times. V gene TRBV15 combines with J gene TRBJ2-5; perhaps TRBD1 as D (6 bases). Germline V gene sequence: CDR1 LNHNV, CDR2 YYDKDF (reference sequence). V dropped 0 bases and J dropped 5 bases, with 13 bases sitting between them. The CDR3 length is 15 residues. The CDR3 DNA sequence: TGTGCCACCAGCAGAGATCCAGGGGCCGGGGAGACCCAGTACTTC. This encodes CATSRDPGAGETQYF.

This clonotype has just a few counts. Here the CDR3 reads CASSQGTRENIQYF. CDR3 DNA: TGTGCCAGCAGCCAAGGTACAAGGGAAAACATTCAGTACTTC. V is TRBV3-1 and J is TRBJ2-4; D is undetermined. V was cut by 1 base and J by 5 bases, with 9 bases left in between. The CDR3 runs to 14 residues. Germline-derived CDR1 and CDR2 are LGHDT and YNNKEL (reference sequence).

The chain is built from TRBV5-6 and TRBJ1-2; D unclear. Germline assignment: CDR1 SGHDT and CDR2 YYEEEE. The CDR3 runs to 13 residues. Trimming shortened V by 4 bases and J by 7 bases, and 14 bases separated the two germline ends. The CDR3 here is CASSAGGIGGYTF. The CDR3 bases are TGTGCCAGCAGCGCCGGCGGGATAGGTGGCTACACCTTC.

In its sample, this clonotype was seen a few times. The rearrangement uses TRBV30 and TRBJ1-4; D remains ambiguous. V dropped 0 bases and J dropped 7 bases, with 12 bases sitting between them. CDR1 GTSNPN and CDR2 SVGIG come from the germline V gene (reference sequence). The CDR3 is 14 amino acids. Here the CDR3 reads CAWSVRGFGEKLFF. The CDR3 nucleotides read TGTGCCTGGAGTGTACGAGGTTTCGGTGAAAAACTGTTTTTT.

This clonotype was seen only a few times. The J gene is TRBJ2-1, the V gene TRBV18; possibly TRBD1 for D (5 bases). The V end was cut by 6 bases, the J end by 0 bases, with 9 bases between. The CDR3 runs to 14 residues. Germline CDR1 KGHSH, CDR2 LQKENI. CDR3 bases: TGTGCCAGCTCGTCAACAGGCTCCTACAATGAGCAGTTCTTC. Protein product: CASSSTGSYNEQFF.

The chain combines TRBV29-1 with TRBJ2-1; D is perhaps TRBD2 (5 bases). From germline, CDR1 is SQVTM and CDR2 ANQGSEA. V lost 6 bases and J 9 bases, leaving 15 bases between the germline ends. The CDR3 totals 12 residues. The CDR3 nucleotides are TGCAGCGTAGCGGCACAGCGGCGTGAGCAGTTCTTC. This gives the protein CSVAAQRREQFF.

This clonotype was counted a few times. The chain uses TRBV10-3 and TRBJ1-1; the D is unclear. The CDR3 is made up of 13 amino acids. The germline CDR1 and CDR2 sequences are ENHRY and SYGVKD. The CDR3 DNA sequence: TGTGCTACCCTTGCGGGCCCTCGGGAAGAAGCTTTCTTT. As protein: CATLAGPREEAFF.

The rearrangement joins TRBV20-1 to TRBJ1-6, with a weak D call TRBD1 (5 bases). The CDR3 spans 13 residues. V was trimmed by 1 base and J by 5 bases, leaving 6 bases between them. Germline CDR1 is DFQATT and CDR2 is SNEGSKA (reference sequence). The CDR3 sequence is CSARGGHNSPLHF. The CDR3 coding sequence is TGCAGTGCTAGAGGGGGACATAATTCACCCCTCCACTTT.